Listed here are 25 T cell receptor beta chains from one sample, sequenced in a study of siplizumab effects on memory and regulatory T cells (dated by TCRdb to about 2019). Library prep was done by the immunoSEQ multiplex PCR assay. TCRdb obtained this table from immuneACCESS and retained in-frame rearrangements with V and J assigned. These tables miss some clones; where compared with another copy, unresolved V genes account for less than half of the shortfall, and the remainder is unexplained. The sample records over 85,000 clones, approximately 93% of which are singletons. The top ten constitute 6.5% of the sample. Sample: CD8+ T cells sorted from blood. These receptors all stem from a human donor in good health.

The chain recombines TRBV7-9 with TRBJ2-1; D is perhaps TRBD2 (6 bases). The CDR3 consists of 15 residues. From germline, CDR1 is SEHNR and CDR2 FQNEAQ (reference sequence). V was trimmed by 1 base and J by 8 bases, leaving 15 bases between them. CDR3 amino acids: CASSLGGLLKDEQFF. The CDR3 nucleotides are TGTGCCAGCAGCTTAGGGGGACTCCTTAAAGATGAGCAGTTCTTC. The complete variable domain, with remaining parts taken from reference TRBV7-9 and TRBJ2-1, reads DTGVSQNPRHKITKRGQNVTFRCDPISEHNRLYWYRQTLGQGPEFLTYFQNEAQLEKSRLLSDRFSAERPKGSFSTLEIQRTEQGDSAMYLCASSLGGLLKDEQFFGPGTRLTVL.

The rearrangement links TRBV2 to TRBJ1-1; perhaps TRBD1 as D (5 bases). Trimming pared 5 bases from V and 7 bases from J, leaving 17 bases between. The V gene's germline CDR1 is SNHLY and CDR2 FYNNEI. CDR3 length: 14 amino acids. CDR3 region: CASSWTSPPLEAFF. In nucleotides, the CDR3 is TGTGCCAGCAGTTGGACATCGCCACCTCTTGAAGCTTTCTTT.

The rearrangement links TRBV27 to TRBJ1-5; D remains ambiguous. The CDR3 totals 13 residues. Looked up from germline, CDR1 is MNHEY and CDR2 is SMNVEV (reference sequence). V lost 1 base and J lost 3, with 4 bases in between. The CDR3 loop is CASSLFVNQPQHF. CDR3 nucleotide sequence: TGTGCCAGCAGTTTATTTGTCAATCAGCCCCAGCATTTT.

The J gene is TRBJ2-5, the V gene TRBV6-5; a possible D gene is TRBD1 (6 bases). Germline CDR1 MNHEY, CDR2 SVGAGI. This CDR3 spans 14 amino acids. Trimming took off 6 bases at V and 2 bases at J, with 13 bases between the two ends. The CDR3: CASSTTGFQETQYF. In DNA form, the CDR3 reads TGTGCCAGCAGCACAACAGGGTTTCAAGAGACCCAGTACTTC.

The chain has TRBV5-1 and TRBJ1-1; the match to TRBD1 covers 7 bases. The CDR3 covers 15 residues. Germline V CDR1 and CDR2: SGHRS, YFSETQ. The V gene end was trimmed by 0 bases and the J gene end by 4 bases; junction bases not matched to a gene: 6. In DNA, the CDR3 is TGCGCCAGCAGCTTGGAAGACAGGGCGGGCACTGAAGCTTTCTTT. It translates to CASSLEDRAGTEAFF.

The V and J genes are TRBV4-1 and TRBJ2-1, with 9 bases identical to TRBD1. With 5 bases clipped from V and 3 bases from J, the junction kept 5 bases outside the gene matches. Germline V gives CDR1 MGHRA, CDR2 YSYEKL. The CDR3 runs to 15 residues. CDR3 loop: CASSTQGADYNEQFF. The CDR3 coding sequence is TGCGCCAGCAGCACACAGGGGGCTGACTACAATGAGCAGTTCTTC.

This clone turned up a few times. The V and J genes are TRBV21-1 and TRBJ1-5. TRBV21-1 is deemed a pseudogene. This CDR3 contains 15 residues. The CDR3 sequence is CASSKETLSNQPQHF. CDR3 DNA sequence: TGTGCCAGCAGCAAAGAGACCCTATCAAATCAGCCCCAGCATTTT.

The chain has TRBV7-9 and TRBJ2-5; D is ambiguous. Gene TRBJ2-7 matches the end of the DNA better, so the J call may be wrong. The CDR3 loop spans 13 amino acids. Looked up from germline, CDR1 is SEHNR and CDR2 is FQNEAQ (reference sequence). This CDR3 is CASSLDPYYEQYF. The CDR3 nucleotides are TGTGCCAGCAGCTTAGACCCTTACTACGAGCAGTACTTC.

V usage is TRBV10-3 and J usage is TRBJ2-7, with D maybe TRBD2 (5 bases). Trimming removed 0 bases at V and 0 bases at J, with 9 bases between. The CDR3 contains 15 residues. Germline lookup yields CDR1 ENHRY and CDR2 SYGVKD. CDR3 sequence (DNA): TGTGCCATCAGTGAGTCGAGGGCCGACTCCTACGAGCAGTACTTC. Translation: CAISESRADSYEQYF.

The chain joins TRBV27 to TRBJ2-5; D gene uncertain. Trimming took off 7 bases at V and 5 bases at J, with 17 bases between the two ends. Per the germline V gene, CDR1 is MNHEY and CDR2 is SMNVEV (reference sequence). This CDR3 spans 14 amino acids. CDR3 protein: CASKSQLTGETQYF. The CDR3, as DNA: TGTGCCAGCAAATCACAGCTAACTGGGGAGACCCAGTACTTC.

The chain combines TRBV7-6 with TRBJ2-4, with 9 bases that match TRBD1. The CDR3 has 13 residues. Unmatched junction bases numbered 3, after V lost 4 bases and J lost 8 bases. CDR1 is SGHVS and CDR2 is FNYEAQ in the germline V gene. The CDR3 reads CASSWDRAHIQYF. The CDR3, as DNA: TGTGCCAGCAGCTGGGACAGGGCTCACATTCAGTACTTC.

The chain links TRBV4-1 to TRBJ1-5; 12 bases align to TRBD1. Germline V gene lookup returns CDR1 MGHRA and CDR2 YSYEKL. V lost 4 bases to trimming and J lost 6 bases; unmatched junction nucleotides: 7. This CDR3 region has 16 residues. CDR3 residues: CASSRLGTGGPQPQHF. The DNA of the CDR3 is TGCGCCAGCAGCCGGCTAGGGACAGGGGGCCCTCAGCCCCAGCATTTT.

The V call is TRBV4-1, the J call TRBJ1-1; 7 bases are a match to TRBD1. J was trimmed by 1 base and V by 1 base; bases with no gene match: 6. CDR1 and CDR2 (germline): MGHRA, YSYEKL. The CDR3 extends over 16 amino acids. CDR3 sequence (DNA): TGCGCCAGCAGCCAAGGATGGACAGGATCGAACACTGAAGCTTTCTTT. Translating gives CASSQGWTGSNTEAFF.

The chain recombines TRBV11-3 with TRBJ2-3; TRBD1 matches 9 bases. The CDR3 totals 14 residues. The V gene end was trimmed by 8 bases and the J gene end by 4 bases; junction bases not matched to a gene: 7. Germline V lookup: CDR1 SGHNT, CDR2 YENEEA. The CDR3 nucleotides are TGTGCCAGCCGTGACAGGGGGAGCGCAGATACGCAGTATTTT. Its protein product is CASRDRGSADTQYF.

The chain has TRBV9 and TRBJ2-1; 7 bases agree with TRBD1. The length of the CDR3 is 15 residues. In germline, CDR1 is SGDLS, CDR2 YYNGEE. Trimming at V came to 4 bases and at J to 8 bases, leaving 12 bases not matched to a gene. CDR3 region: CASSPEGAKAHEQFF. The CDR3 DNA is TGTGCCAGCAGCCCCGAGGGGGCGAAAGCTCATGAGCAGTTCTTC.

The chain couples TRBV7-9 to TRBJ1-1, with D uncertain. The germline V gene has CDR1 SEHNR and CDR2 FQNEAQ (reference sequence). Trimming left V 1 base short and J 6 bases short, with 6 bases between. The CDR3 has 12 residues. CDR3 DNA sequence: TGTGCCAGCAGCTTAGTTACGTCTGAAGCTTTCTTT. It encodes CASSLVTSEAFF.

This clone has just one count. The chain carries TRBV7-2 and TRBJ2-1, with 15 bases aligning to TRBD2. CDR1 and CDR2 from the germline V gene are SGHTA and FQGNSA. The CDR3 totals 16 residues. Germline trimming cut 1 base from V and 8 bases from J; bases unmatched to any gene: 3. The CDR3 protein is CASSLGGLAGGYEQFF. The CDR3 DNA follows: TGTGCCAGCAGCTTAGGTGGACTAGCGGGAGGGTATGAGCAGTTCTTC.

The V and J genes are TRBV5-8 and TRBJ2-7; 8 positions agree with TRBD1. The CDR3 sequence is 14 residues long. J lost 3 bases, V lost 0 bases, and 2 bases had no gene match. Germline CDR1 SGHTS, CDR2 YDEGEE. The CDR3 DNA sequence: TGTGCCAGCAGCTTGGGACAGGGGAACTACGAGCAGTACTTC. This encodes CASSLGQGNYEQYF.

This sequence joins TRBV23-1 and TRBJ1-6; D is ambiguous. TRBV23-1 is an open reading frame, and its role is uncertain. The CDR3 length is 14 residues. V was shortened by 2 bases and J by 5 bases, with 7 bases between the two germline ends. CDR3 nucleotides: TGCGCCAGCAGTCAAAGGAGGAATAATTCACCCCTCCACTTT. This encodes CASSQRRNNSPLHF.

This chain joins TRBV27 and TRBJ2-3; no clear D. The CDR3 loop spans 15 amino acids. Germline lookup yields CDR1 MNHEY and CDR2 SMNVEV (reference sequence). Trimming shortened V by 6 bases and J by 2 bases, and 15 bases separated the two germline ends. CDR3 DNA: TGTGCCAGCAGAAGAATCGTAGCTCTCACAGATACGCAGTATTTT. It is translated as CASRRIVALTDTQYF.

This chain joins TRBV29-1 and TRBJ2-5; 8 bases map to TRBD1. Trimming took 7 bases from V and 1 from J; bases not matched to a gene: 14. CDR1 and CDR2 from the germline V gene are SQVTM and ANQGSEA. CDR3 length equals 16 residues. The CDR3 protein is CSAKVGQGALQETQYF. The CDR3, as DNA: TGCAGCGCCAAGGTCGGACAGGGAGCCCTCCAAGAGACCCAGTACTTC. Based on the CDR3 plus reference TRBV29-1 and TRBJ2-5, the full variable domain is SAVISQKPSRDICQRGTSLTIQCQVDSQVTMMFWYRQQPGQSLTLIATANQGSEATYESGFVIDKFPISRPNLTFSTLTVSNMSPEDSSIYLCSAKVGQGALQETQYFGPGTRLLVL.

The chain links TRBV7-2 to TRBJ2-1, with D tentatively TRBD1 or TRBD2 (5 bases each). This CDR3 has 14 residues. The germline V and J ends were trimmed by 5 bases and 5 bases, with 13 bases remaining between them. Germline V lookup: CDR1 SGHTA, CDR2 FQGNSA. For the CDR3, the DNA is TGTGCCAGCAGCCCGGGACCGTCAAACAATGAGCAGTTCTTC. Protein sequence: CASSPGPSNNEQFF.

The rearrangement links TRBV27 to TRBJ1-6, with TRBD1 matching 8 bases. CDR1 is MNHEY, CDR2 SMNVEV, per germline (reference sequence). With 2 bases clipped from V and 10 bases from J, the junction kept 13 bases outside the gene matches. This CDR3 region has 17 residues. The CDR3 DNA reads as TGTGCCAGCAGTTTAATGCCCGGACAGGGCGAGGGGTCACCCCTCCACTTT. Translated, it gives CASSLMPGQGEGSPLHF.

This clone has a single count. The genes are TRBV13 and TRBJ2-5; TRBD2 might be the D (6 bases). The CDR3 length is 15 residues. The germline gives CDR1 PRHDT, CDR2 FYEKMQ (reference sequence). Trimming left V 5 bases short and J 3 bases short, with 16 bases between. In DNA form, the CDR3 reads TGTGCCAGCAGCGACGGGGGAGGAGGAAAAGAGACCCAGTACTTC. It specifies CASSDGGGGKETQYF.

The gene calls are TRBV29-1 and TRBJ2-7; D possibly corresponds to TRBD2 (5 bases). V lost 1 base and J lost 2, with 12 bases in between. Per germline, CDR1 SQVTM and CDR2 ANQGSEA. CDR3 length: 14 residues. In DNA form, the CDR3 reads TGCAGCGTTGAAGGGGAGACGGATACCTACGAGCAGTACTTC. Protein product: CSVEGETDTYEQYF.